Listed below are T cell receptor beta chains from one sample, sequenced in a study of blood T cell repertoires in COVID-19. TCRdb's table, derived via immunoSEQ multiplex PCR, lists solely in-frame clones and lacks some. The data contain 85,000 to 95,000 clones, 86% of them singletons. Sequencing was done on a sample of peripheral blood. The source is a human donor in a cohort sampled during active COVID-19. The CDR3 runs from the conserved cysteine through the conserved F or W. D genes are given only for firm matches. For some rows the clone size is stated as once, few or many, or as a class when expanded; others skip it.

clone_size | cdr3_length | j_call | d_call | v_call | cdr3_nt | cdr3_aa
. | 19 | TRBJ2-5 | TRBD1 | TRBV7-9 | TGTGCCAGCAGCTCTCCCCGGGGGAGGGGACAGGGCGGGGAGGAGACCCAGTACTTC | CASSSPRGRGQGGEETQYF
. | 15 | TRBJ1-2 | TRBD1 | TRBV5-5 | TGTGCCAGCAGCCCCGGACAGGGCCTTTTCTATGGCTACACCTTC | CASSPGQGLFYGYTF
. | 15 | TRBJ2-1 | . | TRBV29-1 | TGCAGCGTTGAAGAAGAACAGGCACCCTACAATGAGCAGTTCTTC | CSVEEEQAPYNEQFF
. | 16 | TRBJ2-1 | . | TRBV5-1 | TGCGCCAGCAGCTTGGATGGTAGCCTCTCCTACAATGAGCAGTTCTTC | CASSLDGSLSYNEQFF
. | 14 | TRBJ2-1 | TRBD2 | TRBV7-6 | TGTGCCAGCAGCTTTGAAAGTAGCGGGGGGCGTCCGTTCTTC | CASSFESSGGRPFF
. | 15 | TRBJ1-3 | . | TRBV6-6 | TGTGCCAGCAGTTACTCGTCAGGGGCTGGAAACACCATATATTTT | CASSYSSGAGNTIYF
. | 14 | TRBJ2-3 | . | TRBV2 | TGTGCCAGCAGTTGGGCAGGGGGCACAGATACGCAGTATTTT | CASSWAGGTDTQYF
. | 14 | TRBJ2-3 | TRBD1 | TRBV7-8 | TGTGCCAGCAGCGTGGACAGGGGCACAGATACGCAGTATTTT | CASSVDRGTDTQYF
. | 15 | TRBJ2-3 | . | TRBV4-1 | TGCGCCAGCAGCCTTACAGGGCCGAGCACAGATACGCAGTATTTT | CASSLTGPSTDTQYF
. | 14 | TRBJ2-7 | . | TRBV11-2 | TGTGCCAGCAGCGTCGACGGAGAATCCTACGAGCAGTACTTC | CASSVDGESYEQYF
. | 15 | TRBJ2-1 | TRBD1 | TRBV28 | TGTGCCAGCAGTGGGGGGACAGGAAGGGGCGATGAGCAGTTCTTC | CASSGGTGRGDEQFF
. | 14 | TRBJ2-3 | . | TRBV15 | TGTGCCACCAGCAGAGAATGGGGACATCATACGCAGTATTTT | CATSREWGHHTQYF
. | 13 | TRBJ2-5 | . | TRBV7-2 | TGTGCCAGCAGCTTAACTAGTCTAGAGACCCAGTACTTC | CASSLTSLETQYF
many | 15 | TRBJ2-1 | . | TRBV19 | TGTGCCAGTAGTCCCGGGGGCGGGAGAAGTAATGAGCAGTTCTTC | CASSPGGGRSNEQFF
. | 13 | TRBJ2-5 | . | TRBV6-2/TRBV6-3 | TGTGCCAGCAGTTATGACAGCCCCAGGACCCAGTACTTC | CASSYDSPRTQYF
. | 11 | TRBJ2-7 | . | TRBV20-1 | TGCAGTGCTAGCTTCCGTTACGAGCAGTACTTC | CSASFRYEQYF
. | 13 | TRBJ2-5 | . | TRBV15 | TGTGCCACCAGCAGAGAGGTGGGCAATACCCAGTACTTC | CATSREVGNTQYF
. | 11 | TRBJ1-1 | . | TRBV7-9 | TGTGCCAGCAGCCAGGACACTGAAGCTTTCTTT | CASSQDTEAFF
. | 13 | TRBJ2-7 | . | TRBV12-3/TRBV12-4 | TGTGCCAGCAGTTTCGTCCGGGGCTACGAGCAGTACTTC | CASSFVRGYEQYF
few | 16 | TRBJ1-2 | TRBD1 | TRBV28 | TGTGCCAGCAGTTCCCCCGGACAGGGGGCCGACTATGGCTACACCTTC | CASSSPGQGADYGYTF
. | 15 | TRBJ1-1 | TRBD1 | TRBV27 | TGTGCCAGCAGTTTGAACGGACAGGGGGGTACTGAAGCTTTCTTT | CASSLNGQGGTEAFF
. | 17 | TRBJ2-4 | TRBD1 | TRBV27 | TGTGCCAGCAGTTTATTGGGACAGGGGTTGAACACCAACATTCAGTACTTC | CASSLLGQGLNTNIQYF
. | 16 | TRBJ2-3 | TRBD2 | TRBV19 | TGTGCCAGTAGTAGCGGACTAGCGCAGAGCACAGATACGCAGTATTTT | CASSSGLAQSTDTQYF
. | 15 | TRBJ2-3 | . | TRBV19 | TGTGCCAGTAGTATAGGTCTATCGGGTGCTGATACGCAGTATTTT | CASSIGLSGADTQYF
. | 14 | TRBJ1-1 | . | TRBV28 | TGTGCCAGCAGTCAGCTTCAGGTGAACACTGAAGCTTTCTTT | CASSQLQVNTEAFF
. | 18 | TRBJ2-7 | TRBD1 | TRBV4-1 | TGCGCCAGCAGCCAGGCCAACTTCCCAGGGGGCAGTTCCTACGAGCAGTACTTC | CASSQANFPGGSSYEQYF
. | 11 | TRBJ1-5 | . | TRBV5-3 | TGTGCCAGAAGCACAGATCAGCCCCAGCATTTT | CARSTDQPQHF
once | 15 | TRBJ2-1 | TRBD2 | TRBV29-1 | TGCAGCGTGGGAGGGACCAAAAACTCCTACAATGAGCAGTTCTTC | CSVGGTKNSYNEQFF
. | 14 | TRBJ2-2 | TRBD1 | TRBV19 | TGTGCCAGTAGTAGGGACAGGGACACCGGGGAGCTGTTTTTT | CASSRDRDTGELFF
. | 12 | TRBJ2-3 | . | TRBV28 | TGTGCCACCGGGCTAGGGGTAGATACGCAGTATTTT | CATGLGVDTQYF
. | 14 | TRBJ2-1 | . | TRBV5-1 | TGCGCCAGCAGCGGATCCCAGGGATCAGGTGAGCAGTTCTTC | CASSGSQGSGEQFF
. | 16 | TRBJ2-5 | . | TRBV5-4 | TGTGCCAGCAGCTCTTGGCCGCAGGGTTTAGGAGAGACCCAGTACTTC | CASSSWPQGLGETQYF
. | 15 | TRBJ2-7 | . | TRBV5-6 | TGTGCCAGCAGCCTTGGACATCGGAGACCTTACGAGCAGTACTTC | CASSLGHRRPYEQYF
. | 12 | TRBJ2-7 | TRBD2 | TRBV6-5 | TGTGCCAGCACCGGGGGGGAGTACGAGCAGTACTTC | CASTGGEYEQYF
. | 16 | TRBJ2-1 | . | TRBV19 | TGTGCCAGTAGTATTTCAACAGGGAGCTCCTACAATGAGCAGTTCTTC | CASSISTGSSYNEQFF
. | 14 | TRBJ2-5 | . | TRBV18 | TGTGCCAGCTCACAAAACCGGGGTCAAGAGACCCAGTACTTC | CASSQNRGQETQYF
. | 14 | TRBJ1-5 | TRBD1 | TRBV5-1 | TGCGCCAGCAGCTTAGGACAGGGAGGTCAGCCCCAGCATTTT | CASSLGQGGQPQHF
. | 14 | TRBJ1-1 | TRBD1 | TRBV6-5 | TGTGCCAGCTCCGTGGACAGGGCGGCCACTGAAGCTTTCTTT | CASSVDRAATEAFF
. | 15 | TRBJ2-1 | . | TRBV19 | TGTGCCAGTAGTATAGGCCCCAGTTTATACAATGAGCAGTTCTTC | CASSIGPSLYNEQFF
. | 16 | TRBJ2-1 | TRBD1 | TRBV6-1 | TGTGCCAGCAGTGATGAGGACAGGGCGTCCTACAATGAGCAGTTCTTC | CASSDEDRASYNEQFF
. | 15 | TRBJ1-6 | . | TRBV3-1/TRBV3-2 | TGTGCCAGCCAAAATGAACGAGGTAGCCGCTCACCCCTCCACTTT | CASQNERGSRSPLHF